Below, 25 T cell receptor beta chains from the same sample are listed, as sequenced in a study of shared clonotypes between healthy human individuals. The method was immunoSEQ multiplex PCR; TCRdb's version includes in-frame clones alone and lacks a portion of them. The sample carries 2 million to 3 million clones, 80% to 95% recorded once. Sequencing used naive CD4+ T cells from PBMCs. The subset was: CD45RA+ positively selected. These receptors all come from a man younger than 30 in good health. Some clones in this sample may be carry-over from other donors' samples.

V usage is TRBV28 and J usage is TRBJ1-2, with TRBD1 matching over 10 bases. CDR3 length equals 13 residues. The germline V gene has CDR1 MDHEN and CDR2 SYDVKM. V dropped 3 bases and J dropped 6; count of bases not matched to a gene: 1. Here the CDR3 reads CASSFGTGDGYTF. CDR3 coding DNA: TGTGCCAGCAGTTTCGGGACAGGGGATGGCTACACCTTC.

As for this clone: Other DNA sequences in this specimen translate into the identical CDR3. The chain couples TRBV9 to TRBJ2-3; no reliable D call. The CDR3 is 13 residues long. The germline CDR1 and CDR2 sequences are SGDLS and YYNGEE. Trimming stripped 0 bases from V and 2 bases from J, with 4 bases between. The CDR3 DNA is TGTGCCAGCAGCGTAGACCTCACAGATACGCAGTATTTT. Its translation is CASSVDLTDTQYF.

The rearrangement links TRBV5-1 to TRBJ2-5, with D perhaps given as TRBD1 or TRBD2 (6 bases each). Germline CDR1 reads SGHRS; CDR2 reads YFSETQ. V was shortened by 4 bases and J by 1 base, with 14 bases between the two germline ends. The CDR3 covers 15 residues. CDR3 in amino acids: CASSPAGGPQETQYF. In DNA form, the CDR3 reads TGCGCCAGCAGCCCGGCCGGGGGCCCCCAAGAGACCCAGTACTTC.

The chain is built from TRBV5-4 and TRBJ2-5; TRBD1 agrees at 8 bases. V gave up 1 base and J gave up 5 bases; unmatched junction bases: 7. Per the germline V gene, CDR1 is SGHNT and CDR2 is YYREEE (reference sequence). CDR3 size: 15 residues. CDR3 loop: CASSLSTGAGETQYF. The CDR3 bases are TGTGCCAGCAGCTTGTCGACAGGGGCGGGGGAGACCCAGTACTTC.

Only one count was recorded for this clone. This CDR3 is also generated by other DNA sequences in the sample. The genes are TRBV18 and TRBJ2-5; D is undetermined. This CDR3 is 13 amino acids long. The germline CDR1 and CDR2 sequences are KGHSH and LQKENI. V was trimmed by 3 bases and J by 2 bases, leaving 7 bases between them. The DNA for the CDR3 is TGTGCCAGCTCACCGCGCTCACAAGAGACCCAGTACTTC. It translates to CASSPRSQETQYF.

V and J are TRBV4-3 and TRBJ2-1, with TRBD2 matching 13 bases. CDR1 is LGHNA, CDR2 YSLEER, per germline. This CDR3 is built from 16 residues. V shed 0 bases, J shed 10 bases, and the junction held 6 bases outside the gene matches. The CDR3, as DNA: TGCGCCAGCAGCCAAGATGGACTAGCGGGAGTGGAGGAGCAGTTCTTC. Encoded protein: CASSQDGLAGVEEQFF.

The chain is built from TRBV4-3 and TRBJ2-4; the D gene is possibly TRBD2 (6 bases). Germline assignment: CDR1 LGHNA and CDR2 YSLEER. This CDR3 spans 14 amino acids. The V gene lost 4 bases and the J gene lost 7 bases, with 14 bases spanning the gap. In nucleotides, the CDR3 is TGCGCCAGCAGCCCCCAGTGGGGGGTCAACATTCAGTACTTC. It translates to CASSPQWGVNIQYF.

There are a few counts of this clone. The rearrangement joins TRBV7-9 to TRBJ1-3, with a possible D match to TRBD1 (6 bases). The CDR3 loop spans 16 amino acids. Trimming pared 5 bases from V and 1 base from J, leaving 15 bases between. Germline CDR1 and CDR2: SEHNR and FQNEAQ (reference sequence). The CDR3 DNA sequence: TGTGCCAGCAGCCCGCGGGGGGCCTCTTCTGGAAACACCATATATTTT. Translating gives CASSPRGASSGNTIYF.

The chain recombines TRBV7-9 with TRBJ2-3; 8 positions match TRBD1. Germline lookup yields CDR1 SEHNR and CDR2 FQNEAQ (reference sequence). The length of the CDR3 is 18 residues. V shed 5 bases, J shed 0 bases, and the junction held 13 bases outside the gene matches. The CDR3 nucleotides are TGTGCCAGCAGCCAAACGCACGGACAGGGTTCGAGCACAGATACGCAGTATTTT. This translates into CASSQTHGQGSSTDTQYF.

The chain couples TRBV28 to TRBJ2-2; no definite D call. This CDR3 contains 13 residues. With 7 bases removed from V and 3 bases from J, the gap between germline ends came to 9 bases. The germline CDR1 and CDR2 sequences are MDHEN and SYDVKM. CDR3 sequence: CASTSVYTGELFF. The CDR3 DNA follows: TGTGCCAGCACTAGTGTTTACACCGGGGAGCTGTTTTTT.

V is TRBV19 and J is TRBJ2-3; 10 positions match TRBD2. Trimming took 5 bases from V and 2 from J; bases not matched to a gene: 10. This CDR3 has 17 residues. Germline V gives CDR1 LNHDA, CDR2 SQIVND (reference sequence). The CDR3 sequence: CASSARTSGTLTDTQYF. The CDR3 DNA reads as TGTGCCAGTAGTGCTCGGACTAGCGGAACCCTCACAGATACGCAGTATTTT.

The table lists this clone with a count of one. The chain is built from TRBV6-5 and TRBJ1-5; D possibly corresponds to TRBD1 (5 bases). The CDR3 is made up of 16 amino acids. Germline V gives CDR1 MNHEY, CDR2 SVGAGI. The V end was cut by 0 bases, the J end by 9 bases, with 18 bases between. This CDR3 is CASSYSGSQGTGPQHF. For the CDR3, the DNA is TGTGCCAGCAGTTACTCGGGCAGCCAAGGAACAGGGCCCCAGCATTTT.

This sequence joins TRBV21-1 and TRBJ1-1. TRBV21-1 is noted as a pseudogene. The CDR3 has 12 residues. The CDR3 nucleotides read TGTGCCAGCACCTACAAGGGTAGAAAAGCTTTCTTT. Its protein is CASTYKGRKAFF.

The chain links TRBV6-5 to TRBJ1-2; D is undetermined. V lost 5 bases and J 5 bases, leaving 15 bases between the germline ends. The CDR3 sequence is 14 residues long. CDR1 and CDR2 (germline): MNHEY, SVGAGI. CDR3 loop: CASSAGGLTYGYTF. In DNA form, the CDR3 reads TGTGCCAGCAGTGCCGGAGGGCTGACATATGGCTACACCTTC.

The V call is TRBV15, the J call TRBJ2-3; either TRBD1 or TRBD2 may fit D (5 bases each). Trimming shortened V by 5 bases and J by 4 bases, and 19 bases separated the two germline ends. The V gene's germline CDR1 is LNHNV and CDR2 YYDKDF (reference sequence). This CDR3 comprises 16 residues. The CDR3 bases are TGTGCCACCAGCCGCCGGGGCTATGGGATACCAGATACGCAGTATTTT. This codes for CATSRRGYGIPDTQYF.

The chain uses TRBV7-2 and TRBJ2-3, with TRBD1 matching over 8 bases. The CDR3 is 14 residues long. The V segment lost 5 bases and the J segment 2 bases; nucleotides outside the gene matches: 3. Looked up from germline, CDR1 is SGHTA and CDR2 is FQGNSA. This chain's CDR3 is CASSADRATDTQYF. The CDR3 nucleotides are TGTGCCAGCAGCGCGGACAGGGCCACAGATACGCAGTATTTT.

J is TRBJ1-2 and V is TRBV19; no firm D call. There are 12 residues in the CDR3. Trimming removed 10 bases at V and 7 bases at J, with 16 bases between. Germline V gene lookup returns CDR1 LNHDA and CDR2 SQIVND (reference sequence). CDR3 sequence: CATWTFGGGYTF. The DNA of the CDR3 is TGTGCCACCTGGACCTTCGGCGGTGGCTACACCTTC.

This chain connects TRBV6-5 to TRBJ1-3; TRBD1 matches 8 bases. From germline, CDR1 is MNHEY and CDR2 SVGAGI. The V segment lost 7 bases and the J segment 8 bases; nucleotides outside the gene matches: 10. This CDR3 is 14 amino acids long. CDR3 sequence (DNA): TGTGCCAGCACCCAAGGCGGGACAGGCCACACCATATATTTT. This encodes CASTQGGTGHTIYF.

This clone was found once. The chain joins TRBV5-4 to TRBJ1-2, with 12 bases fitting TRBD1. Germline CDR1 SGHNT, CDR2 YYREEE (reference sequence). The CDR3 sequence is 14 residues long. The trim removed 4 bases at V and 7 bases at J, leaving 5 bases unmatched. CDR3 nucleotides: TGTGCCAGCAGCAAGGGACAGGGGGCGGGTGGCTACACCTTC. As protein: CASSKGQGAGGYTF.

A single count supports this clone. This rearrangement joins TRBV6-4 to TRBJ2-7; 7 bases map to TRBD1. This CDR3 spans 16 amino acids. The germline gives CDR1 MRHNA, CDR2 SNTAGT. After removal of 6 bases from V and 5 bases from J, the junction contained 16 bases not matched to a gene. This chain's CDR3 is CASSRQGPATRNEQYF. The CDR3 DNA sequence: TGTGCCAGCAGCCGACAGGGTCCGGCGACAAGGAACGAGCAGTACTTC.

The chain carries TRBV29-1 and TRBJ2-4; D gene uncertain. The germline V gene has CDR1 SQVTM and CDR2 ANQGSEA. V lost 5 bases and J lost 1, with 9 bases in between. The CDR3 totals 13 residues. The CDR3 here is CSVLHGAKNIQYF. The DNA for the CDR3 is TGCAGCGTTCTACATGGGGCCAAAAACATTCAGTACTTC.

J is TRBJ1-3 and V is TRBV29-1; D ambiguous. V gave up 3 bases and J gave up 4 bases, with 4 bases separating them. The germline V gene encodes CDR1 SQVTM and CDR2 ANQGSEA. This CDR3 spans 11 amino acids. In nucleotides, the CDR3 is TGCAGCGTTGAGGCCGGAAACACCATATATTTT. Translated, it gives CSVEAGNTIYF.

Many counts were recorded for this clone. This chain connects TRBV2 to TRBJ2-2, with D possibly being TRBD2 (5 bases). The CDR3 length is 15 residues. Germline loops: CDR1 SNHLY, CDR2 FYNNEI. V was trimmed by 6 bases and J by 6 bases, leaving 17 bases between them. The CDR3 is CASRQATRRSGELFF. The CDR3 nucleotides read TGTGCCAGCAGGCAAGCTACTAGGAGGTCCGGGGAGCTGTTTTTT.

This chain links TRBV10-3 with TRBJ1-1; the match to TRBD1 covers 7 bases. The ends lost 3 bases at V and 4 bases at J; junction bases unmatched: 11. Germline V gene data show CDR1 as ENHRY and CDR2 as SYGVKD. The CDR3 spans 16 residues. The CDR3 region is CAISDTRTGLGTEAFF. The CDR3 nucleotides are TGTGCCATCAGTGACACAAGGACAGGCCTGGGCACTGAAGCTTTCTTT.

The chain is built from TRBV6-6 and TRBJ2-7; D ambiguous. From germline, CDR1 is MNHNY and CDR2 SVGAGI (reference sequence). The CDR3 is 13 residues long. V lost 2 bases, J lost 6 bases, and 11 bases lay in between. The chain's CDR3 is CASSYNRVAEQYF. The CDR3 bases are TGTGCCAGCAGTTACAACCGTGTGGCCGAGCAGTACTTC.